These 3 T cell receptor beta chains originate from one sample sequenced in a study of cytomegalovirus exposure and HLA in healthy donors. The PCR was carried out with 60 Vbeta primers and 13 Jbeta primers. The table came from immunoSEQ multiplex PCR; TCRdb's copy has only in-frame clones and leaves some out. The data show around 180,000 clones, approximately 80% seen once. The sample was PBMCs. All receptors derive from a woman between 40 and 50 years old in good health and CMV-seronegative.

The rearrangement joins TRBV5-1 to TRBJ2-5; TRBD2 might be the D (6 bases). CDR3 length: 13 residues. CDR1 and CDR2 (germline): SGHRS, YFSETQ. V lost 3 bases and J lost 2, with 8 bases in between. The CDR3 sequence: CASSWDLQETQYF. In nucleotides, the CDR3 is TGCGCCAGCAGCTGGGACTTACAAGAGACCCAGTACTTC. The full variable domain, its missing parts supplied by reference TRBV5-1 and TRBJ2-5, is KAGVTQTPRYLIKTRGQQVTLSCSPISGHRSVSWYQQTPGQGLQFLFEYFSETQRNKGNFPGRFSGRQFSNSRSEMNVSTLELGDSALYLCASSWDLQETQYFGPGTRLLVL.

The V and J genes are TRBV29-1 and TRBJ2-3; 10 nucleotides match TRBD1. J was trimmed by 4 bases and V by 6 bases; bases with no gene match: 7. The CDR3 spans 14 residues. Germline V CDR1 and CDR2: SQVTM, ANQGSEA. The CDR3 spells CSVAGTGVSDTQYF. The CDR3 DNA is TGCAGCGTCGCCGGGACAGGGGTATCAGATACGCAGTATTTT.

This clone came up once. This chain joins TRBV30 and TRBJ1-1; 7 bases line up with TRBD1. From germline, CDR1 is GTSNPN and CDR2 SVGIG (reference sequence). This CDR3 is built from 14 residues. The ends lost 0 bases at V and 10 bases at J; junction bases unmatched: 11. CDR3 sequence reads: CAWSVGTVWDRAFF. CDR3 DNA sequence: TGTGCCTGGAGTGTAGGTACAGTATGGGACAGAGCTTTCTTT.